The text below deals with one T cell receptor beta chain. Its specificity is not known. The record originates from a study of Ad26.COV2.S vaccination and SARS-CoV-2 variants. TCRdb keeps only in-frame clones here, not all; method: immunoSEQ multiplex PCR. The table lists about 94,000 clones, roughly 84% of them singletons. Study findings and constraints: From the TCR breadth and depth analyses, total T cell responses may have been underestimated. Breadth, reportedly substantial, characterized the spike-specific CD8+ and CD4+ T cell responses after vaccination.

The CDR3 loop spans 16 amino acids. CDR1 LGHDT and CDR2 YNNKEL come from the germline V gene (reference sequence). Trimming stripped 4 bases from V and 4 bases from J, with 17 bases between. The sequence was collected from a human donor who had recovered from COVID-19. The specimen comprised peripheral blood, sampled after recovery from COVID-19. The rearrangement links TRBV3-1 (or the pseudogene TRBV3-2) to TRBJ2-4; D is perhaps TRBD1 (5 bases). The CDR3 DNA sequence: TGTGCCAGCAGCCCAAGGCAGGGTACGGTAAAAAACATTCAGTACTTC. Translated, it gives CASSPRQGTVKNIQYF.